This T cell receptor (beta chain) was captured by sequencing in a study of T cell repertoires in cytomegalovirus infection. Study-wide results and limits: Dominant in the ex vivo response were TCR beta clonotypes restricted by HLA-C and specific for CMV.

CDR3 length equals 15 residues. Trimming left V 2 bases short and J 0 bases short, with 13 bases between. Germline V gene sequence: CDR1 DFQATT, CDR2 SNEGSKA (reference sequence). Regarding this clonotype: Its antigen is unidentified.

TCRdb passed the reads through MiXCR, listing each CDR3 protein once. The sample holds fewer than 700,000 distinct CDR3 sequences, 24% seen once. The V and J genes are TRBV20-1 and TRBJ1-1; D possibly corresponds to TRBD1 (5 bases). The source is a human donor in good health (CMV status not recorded). Some clones in this sample may be carry-over from other donors' samples. Input material: CD8+ T cells from PBMCs. The CDR3 is CSARPLQDLNTEAFF. Written as DNA, the CDR3 is TGCAGTGCTAGACCGCTACAGGACTTGAACACTGAAGCTTTCTTT.